This T cell receptor beta chain was identified during a study of CD8 T cells in Susac syndrome. Per germline, CDR1 MDHEN and CDR2 SYDVKM. The V gene end was trimmed by 6 bases and the J gene end by 1 base; junction bases not matched to a gene: 1. The CDR3 totals 14 residues. When the RNA was reverse transcribed, random hexamers were used with an input of about 0.5 to 1 ug. TCRdb recomputed calls from the immunoSEQ multiplex PCR reads with MiXCR, one row per CDR3 protein. Of about 180,000 distinct CDR3 sequences in the sample, about 95% are singletons; the top ten hold about 0.15%. The clonotype comes from a human donor with multiple sclerosis. Sequencing input: CD8+ T cells from PBMCs. The chain links TRBV28 to TRBJ2-7, with 12 bases aligning to TRBD2. The CDR3 DNA reads as TGTGCCAGCAGAGGACTAGCGGGGTCCTACGAGCAGTACTTC. Translating it yields CASRGLAGSYEQYF.